Listed below are T cell receptor beta chains from one sample, sequenced in a study of beta chain features in type 1 diabetes. Produced via immunoSEQ multiplex PCR; TCRdb's table is partial and in-frame only. The table lists 35,000 to 45,000 clones, about 68% of them singletons. The sequenced sample was Tregs from blood. The receptors here all came from a man between 25 and 39 years old with type 1 diabetes. Some clones in this sample may be carry-over from other donors' samples. Both conserved end residues are part of each CDR3. The D gene is left open where the match is weak. Size is stated for part of the rows, as once, few or many counts, or as a class when the clone is expanded.

J	D	size	V	DNA	CDR3
TRBJ1-2	TRBD1	NA	TRBV10-3	TGTGCCATCAAACCGGGACAGGGCTATGGCTACACCTTC	CAIKPGQGYGYTF
TRBJ2-3	NA	NA	TRBV7-2	TGTGCCAGCAGCCCCCGCTACGTGTCCGATACGCAGTATTTT	CASSPRYVSDTQYF
TRBJ2-1	NA	few	TRBV5-8	TGTGCCAGCAGCTTGGGGGTAGCCAGAGATGAGCAGTTCTTC	CASSLGVARDEQFF
TRBJ2-3	TRBD2	NA	TRBV10-3	TGTGCCATCAGTGAGGGTCAACAGCGGGGGAACACGCAGTATTTT	CAISEGQQRGNTQYF
TRBJ2-2	NA	NA	TRBV25-1	TGTGCCAGCAGTGAATTTGACGGGTCCGGGGAGCTGTTTTTT	CASSEFDGSGELFF
TRBJ2-1	NA	NA	TRBV11-3	TGTGCCAGCAGCCCCTTTTTGGGGGGGGCCCACAATGAGCAGTTCTTC	CASSPFLGGAHNEQFF
TRBJ1-1	NA	NA	TRBV7-8	TGTGCCAGCAGCTTACGGGAGGGGATCTCTGAAGCTTTCTTT	CASSLREGISEAFF
TRBJ1-6	TRBD1	NA	TRBV6-1	TGTGCCAGCTATCCGCGGGACAGGGGTAATTCACCCCTCCACTTT	CASYPRDRGNSPLHF
TRBJ1-1	NA	once	TRBV2	TGTGCCAGCACAGGGAATCAAGACACTGAAGCTTTCTTT	CASTGNQDTEAFF
TRBJ2-1	TRBD2	few	TRBV6-6	TGTGCCGCGCGGGGGGACTCCTACAATGAGCAGTTCTTC	CAARGDSYNEQFF
TRBJ2-1	TRBD1	NA	TRBV7-3	TGTGCCAGCAGCCAACAGGGGGCTTCTTACAATGAGCAGTTCTTC	CASSQQGASYNEQFF
TRBJ1-6	TRBD1	once	TRBV7-2	TGTGCCAGCAGCCCGGGACAGGGACTGGATTCACCCCTCCACTTT	CASSPGQGLDSPLHF
TRBJ1-1	NA	NA	TRBV28	TGTGCCAGCAGTTTAGGGGGCCAGATGAACACTGAAGCTTTCTTT	CASSLGGQMNTEAFF
TRBJ2-6	TRBD2	few	TRBV14	TGTGCCAGCAGCCCCGGGGGGGCTGGGGCCAACGTCCTGACTTTC	CASSPGGAGANVLTF
TRBJ2-3	TRBD1	NA	TRBV29-1	TGCAGCGTTGGGCCCACAGGGGCGGTCACAGATACGCAGTATTTT	CSVGPTGAVTDTQYF
TRBJ1-3	NA	NA	TRBV2	TGTGCCAGCACGGGAGAGCCTGGAAACACCATATATTTT	CASTGEPGNTIYF
TRBJ1-1	NA	NA	TRBV29-1	TGCAGCGTTGAGTCCTTGGCAGAGAACACTGAAGCTTTCTTT	CSVESLAENTEAFF
TRBJ1-2	NA	NA	TRBV11-2	TGTGCCAGCAGCCCGGGGGGATCTAACTATGGCTACACCTTC	CASSPGGSNYGYTF
TRBJ2-1	NA	NA	TRBV11-2	TGTGCCAGCAGCTTAGGCGGCAGCCGGAATGAGCAGTTCTTC	CASSLGGSRNEQFF
TRBJ1-1	NA	NA	TRBV6-6	TGTGCCAGCAGTTCTACAGGGTTGAACACTGAAGCTTTCTTT	CASSSTGLNTEAFF
TRBJ1-1	NA	NA	TRBV18	TGTGCCAGCTCACCAATTCAGGACACTGAAGCTTTCTTT	CASSPIQDTEAFF
TRBJ2-5	TRBD1	NA	TRBV7-2	TGTGCCAGCAGCCCAAGGACAGGGGGATTAGAGACCCAGTACTTC	CASSPRTGGLETQYF
TRBJ1-6	NA	NA	TRBV18	TGTGCCAGCTCACCCGACGGGCCCGGTAGCGCCTATAATTCACCCCTCCACTTT	CASSPDGPGSAYNSPLHF
TRBJ2-1	TRBD1	few	TRBV7-3	TGTGCCAGCAGCCCCGGACAGGGACTTCGCAATGAGCAGTTCTTC	CASSPGQGLRNEQFF
TRBJ2-6	NA	once	TRBV19	TGTGCCAGTAAATTTCTTAGAGGGACTGGGGCCAACGTCCTGACTTTC	CASKFLRGTGANVLTF
TRBJ2-5	TRBD1	NA	TRBV6-6	TGTGCCAGCAGCCGACAGGGCCAGACCCAGTACTTC	CASSRQGQTQYF
TRBJ2-7	TRBD1	NA	TRBV7-9	TGTGCCAGCAGCGTCGGGGACAGGGTCTACGAGCAGTACTTC	CASSVGDRVYEQYF
TRBJ2-2	TRBD1	few	TRBV2	TGTGCCAGCCGAGGAACCGGGACAGCGAACACCGGGGAGCTGTTTTTT	CASRGTGTANTGELFF
TRBJ1-1	NA	NA	TRBV20-1	TGCAGTGCTAGCCATAAAGCGGCTTTCTTT	CSASHKAAFF
TRBJ2-7	TRBD2	NA	TRBV7-3	TGTGCCAGCAGCTGGACTAGCGGGGGTGAGCAGTACTTC	CASSWTSGGEQYF
TRBJ2-1	NA	NA	TRBV9	TGTGCCAGCAGCGTAGGCGCAGGCACCTACAATGAGCAGTTCTTC	CASSVGAGTYNEQFF
TRBJ1-1	NA	NA	TRBV18	TGTGCCAGCTCACTGTTGGGTCTGGAGGGGCCGCGGTTT	CASSLLGLEGPRF
TRBJ2-1	TRBD1	few	TRBV5-1	TGCGCCAGCAGCGGGGGTGACAGGGGAGGTTGGAATGAGCAGTTCTTC	CASSGGDRGGWNEQFF
TRBJ1-4	TRBD1	NA	TRBV28	TGTGCCAGCCTTACCAAGACAGGGTATAGGGAAAAACTGTTTTTT	CASLTKTGYREKLFF
TRBJ1-4	NA	NA	TRBV6-1	TGTGCCAGCGCGACAACTAATGAAAAACTGTTTTTT	CASATTNEKLFF
TRBJ2-3	TRBD2	NA	TRBV5-1	TGCGCCAGCAGCCCTAGCGGGGGGGCCAGAGATACGCAGTATTTT	CASSPSGGARDTQYF
TRBJ2-6	NA	NA	TRBV7-4	TGTGCCAGCAGCTGCTACAGGGCAACTGGGGCCAACGTCCTGACTTTC	CASSCYRATGANVLTF
TRBJ1-2	NA	NA	TRBV6-6	TGTGCCAGCAGGGATCAGGGGCGGGGGTATGGCTACACCTTC	CASRDQGRGYGYTF
TRBJ1-1	TRBD1	NA	TRBV18	TGTGCCAGCTCACCCGGACAGGGGGCGATGAACACTGAAGCTTTCTTT	CASSPGQGAMNTEAFF
TRBJ1-6	NA	NA	TRBV25-1	TGTGCCAGCAGTGGGAGTCCCTTTAATTCACCCCTCCACTTT	CASSGSPFNSPLHF
TRBJ1-4	NA	NA	TRBV5-5	TGTGCCAGTAGGTACGGGAGTAATGAAAAACTGTTTTTT	CASRYGSNEKLFF
TRBJ2-1	NA	once	TRBV7-2	TGTGCCAACAGCTTTTTGACTGTTGGTGAGCAGTTCTTC	CANSFLTVGEQFF
TRBJ2-3	TRBD2	NA	TRBV18	TGTGCCAGCTCACTCACTATAGCGGGAGCGGCAGATACGCAGTATTTT	CASSLTIAGAADTQYF
TRBJ2-2	NA	NA	TRBV7-2	TGTGCCAGCAGCTTATGGCACCAGAACACCGGGGAGCTGTTTTTT	CASSLWHQNTGELFF
TRBJ1-3	NA	NA	TRBV9	TGTGCCAGCAGCGTCTTCATAGAGGCCGTCTCTTGGAACACCATATATTTT	CASSVFIEAVSWNTIYF
TRBJ2-5	TRBD2	few	TRBV11-2	TGTGCCAGCAGCTTAGGCATAGCGGGGGGCCAAGAGACCCAGTACTTC	CASSLGIAGGQETQYF
TRBJ1-3	NA	NA	TRBV19	TGTGCCAGTAGTATCACAGGGCGGACCATATATTTT	CASSITGRTIYF
TRBJ1-1	NA	once	TRBV5-1	TGCGCCAGCAGCTTGGGGGGAGGGGACACTGAAGCTTTCTTT	CASSLGGGDTEAFF